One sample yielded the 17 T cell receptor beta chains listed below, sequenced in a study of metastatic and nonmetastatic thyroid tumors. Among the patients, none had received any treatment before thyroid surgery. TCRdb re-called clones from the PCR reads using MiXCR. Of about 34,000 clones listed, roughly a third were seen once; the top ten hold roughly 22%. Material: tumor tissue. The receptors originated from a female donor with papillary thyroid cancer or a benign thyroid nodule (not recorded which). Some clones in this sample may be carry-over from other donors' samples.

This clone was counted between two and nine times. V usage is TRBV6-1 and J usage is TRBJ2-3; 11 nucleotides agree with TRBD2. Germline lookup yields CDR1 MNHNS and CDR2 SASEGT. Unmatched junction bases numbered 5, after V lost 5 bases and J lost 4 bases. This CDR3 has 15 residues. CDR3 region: CASSSSGGRADTQYF. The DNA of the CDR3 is TGTGCCAGCAGTTCTAGCGGGGGGCGGGCAGATACGCAGTATTTT.

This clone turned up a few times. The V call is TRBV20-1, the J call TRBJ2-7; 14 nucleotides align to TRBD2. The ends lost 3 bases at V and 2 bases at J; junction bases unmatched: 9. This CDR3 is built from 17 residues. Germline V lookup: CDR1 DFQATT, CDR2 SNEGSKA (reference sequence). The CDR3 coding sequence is TGCAGTGCTAGGGGGACTAGCGGGGGCATAACCGCCTACGAGCAGTACTTC. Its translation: CSARGTSGGITAYEQYF.

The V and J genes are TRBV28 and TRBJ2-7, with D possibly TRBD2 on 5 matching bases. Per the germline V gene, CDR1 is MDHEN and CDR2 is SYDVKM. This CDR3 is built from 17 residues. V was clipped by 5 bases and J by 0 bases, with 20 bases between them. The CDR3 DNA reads TGTGCCAGCAGTCTGCATCCGGGAACCACCAGCTCCTACGAGCAGTACTTC. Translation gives CASSLHPGTTSSYEQYF.

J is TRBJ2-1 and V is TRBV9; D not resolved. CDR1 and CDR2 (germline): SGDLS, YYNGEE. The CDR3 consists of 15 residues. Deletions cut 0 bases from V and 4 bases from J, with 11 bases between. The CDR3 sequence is CASSVAPDHYNEQFF. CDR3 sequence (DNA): TGTGCCAGCAGCGTAGCCCCGGACCATTACAATGAGCAGTTCTTC.

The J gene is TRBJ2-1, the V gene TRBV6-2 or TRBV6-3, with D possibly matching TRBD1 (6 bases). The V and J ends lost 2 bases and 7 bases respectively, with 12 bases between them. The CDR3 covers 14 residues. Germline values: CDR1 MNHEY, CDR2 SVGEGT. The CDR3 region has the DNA TGTGCCAGCAGTTACCCCGGGACACGGAATGAGCAGTTCTTC. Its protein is CASSYPGTRNEQFF.

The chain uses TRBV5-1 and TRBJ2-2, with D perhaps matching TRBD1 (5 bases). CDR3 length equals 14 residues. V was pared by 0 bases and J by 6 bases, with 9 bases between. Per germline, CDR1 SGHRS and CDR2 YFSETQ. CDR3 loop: CASSLEGASGELFF. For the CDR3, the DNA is TGCGCCAGCAGCTTGGAAGGGGCGTCCGGGGAGCTGTTTTTT.

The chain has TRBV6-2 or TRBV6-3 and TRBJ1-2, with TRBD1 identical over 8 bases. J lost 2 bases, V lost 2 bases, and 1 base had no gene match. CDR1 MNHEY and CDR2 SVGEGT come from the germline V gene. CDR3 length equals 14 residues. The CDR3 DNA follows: TGTGCCAGCAGTTACCAGGGGGCCAACTATGGCTACACCTTC. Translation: CASSYQGANYGYTF.

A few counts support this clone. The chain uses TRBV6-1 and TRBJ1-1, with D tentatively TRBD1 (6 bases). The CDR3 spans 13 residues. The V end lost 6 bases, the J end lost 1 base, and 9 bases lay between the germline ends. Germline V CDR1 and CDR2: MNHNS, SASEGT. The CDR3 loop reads CASSPRGNTEAFF. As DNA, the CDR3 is TGTGCCAGCAGCCCCAGGGGGAACACTGAAGCTTTCTTT.

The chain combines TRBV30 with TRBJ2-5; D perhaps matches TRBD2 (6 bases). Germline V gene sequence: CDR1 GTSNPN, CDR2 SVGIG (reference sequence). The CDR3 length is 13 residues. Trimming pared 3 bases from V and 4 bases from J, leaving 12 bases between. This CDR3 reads CAWRPGLRETQYF. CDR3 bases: TGTGCCTGGAGACCGGGACTTAGAGAGACCCAGTACTTC.

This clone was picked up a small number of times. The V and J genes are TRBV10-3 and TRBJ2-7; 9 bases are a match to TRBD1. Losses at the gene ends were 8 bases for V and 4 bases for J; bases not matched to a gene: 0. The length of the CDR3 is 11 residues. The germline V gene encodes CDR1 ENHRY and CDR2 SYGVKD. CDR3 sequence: CAIGTGYEQYF. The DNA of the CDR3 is TGTGCCATCGGGACAGGGTACGAGCAGTACTTC.

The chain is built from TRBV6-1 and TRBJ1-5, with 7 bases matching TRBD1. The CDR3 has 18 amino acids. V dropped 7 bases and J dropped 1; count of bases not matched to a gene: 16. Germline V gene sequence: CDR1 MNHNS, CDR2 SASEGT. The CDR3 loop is CASNLSGRGLTSNQPQHF. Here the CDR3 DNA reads TGTGCCAGCAACTTATCGGGCAGGGGGTTAACGAGCAATCAGCCCCAGCATTTT.

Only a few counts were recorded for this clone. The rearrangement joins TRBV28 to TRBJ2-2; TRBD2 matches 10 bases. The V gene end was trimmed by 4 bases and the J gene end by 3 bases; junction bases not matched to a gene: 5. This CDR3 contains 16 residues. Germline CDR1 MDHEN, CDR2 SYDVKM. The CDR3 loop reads CASSSPGLAYTGELFF. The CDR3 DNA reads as TGTGCCAGCAGTTCACCGGGACTAGCGTACACCGGGGAGCTGTTTTTT.

CDR3: CSAAPTGGPSGGYTF. DNA of the CDR3: TGCAGTGCCGCCCCCACAGGGGGCCCTTCGGGGGGCTACACCTTC. The gene calls are TRBV20-1 and TRBJ1-2; 9 bases are a match to TRBD1. Looked up from germline, CDR1 is DFQATT and CDR2 is SNEGSKA (reference sequence). The CDR3 has 15 residues. Trimming at V came to 6 bases and at J to 8 bases, leaving 16 bases not matched to a gene.

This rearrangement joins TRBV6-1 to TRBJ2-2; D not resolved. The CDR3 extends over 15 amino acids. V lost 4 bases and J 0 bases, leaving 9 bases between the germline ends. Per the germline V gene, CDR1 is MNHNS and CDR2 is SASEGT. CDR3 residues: CASSGQPTNTGELFF. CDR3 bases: TGTGCCAGCAGTGGGCAGCCTACGAACACCGGGGAGCTGTTTTTT.

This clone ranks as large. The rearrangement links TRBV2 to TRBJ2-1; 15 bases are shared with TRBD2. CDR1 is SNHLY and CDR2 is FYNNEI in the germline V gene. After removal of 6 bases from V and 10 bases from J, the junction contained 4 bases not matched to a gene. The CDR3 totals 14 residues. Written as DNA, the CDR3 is TGTGCCAGCAGGGCGGGACTAGCGGGGGGAGAGCAGTTCTTC. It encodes CASRAGLAGGEQFF.

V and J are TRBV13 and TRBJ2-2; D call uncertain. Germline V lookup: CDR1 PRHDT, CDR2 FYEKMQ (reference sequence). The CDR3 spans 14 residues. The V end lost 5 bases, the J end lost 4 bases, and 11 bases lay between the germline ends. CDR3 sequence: CASSTQRLTGELFF. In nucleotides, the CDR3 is TGTGCCAGCAGCACACAGAGACTCACCGGGGAGCTGTTTTTT.

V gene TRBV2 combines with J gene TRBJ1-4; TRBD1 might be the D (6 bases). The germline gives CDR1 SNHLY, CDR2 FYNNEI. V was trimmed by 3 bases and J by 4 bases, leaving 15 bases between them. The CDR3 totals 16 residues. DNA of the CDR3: TGTGCCAGCAGTGAGGTGGCTGGGGGCGGTAATGAAAAACTGTTTTTT. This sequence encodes CASSEVAGGGNEKLFF. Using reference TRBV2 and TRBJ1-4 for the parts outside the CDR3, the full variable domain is EPEVTQTPSHQVTQMGQEVILRCVPISNHLYFYWYRQILGQKVEFLVSFYNNEISEKSEIFDDQFSVERPDGSNFTLKIRSTKLEDSAMYFCASSEVAGGGNEKLFFGSGTQLSVL.